These T cell receptor beta chains were read from a single sample in a study of post-analysis software for immune sequencing data. TCRdb called the PCR reads again in MiXCR, with one record for every CDR3 protein. The table has 750,000 to 950,000 distinct CDR3 sequences, about 50% seen once. Sequenced sample: blood. Every receptor here comes from a girl aged 10-17 years with multiple sclerosis. Both conserved end residues are part of each CDR3. The order of the fields is CDR3 protein, CDR3 DNA, D gene, V gene, J gene, clone size. D genes are given only for firm matches. The size field is filled for only some rows; it gives once, few, many or a size class.

CDR3 protein: CSAAGPLRTYNEQFF; CDR3 DNA: TGCAGCGCGGCAGGGCCCCTACGGACCTACAATGAGCAGTTCTTC; D gene: .; V gene: TRBV29-1; J gene: TRBJ2-1; clone size: .
CDR3 protein: CSVRTVNVDEQFF; CDR3 DNA: TGCAGCGTCCGGACGGTCAACGTGGATGAGCAGTTCTTC; D gene: .; V gene: TRBV29-1; J gene: TRBJ2-1; clone size: .
CDR3 protein: CASSPGRVTYEQYF; CDR3 DNA: TGTGCCAGCAGTCCGGGTAGGGTTACCTACGAGCAGTACTTC; D gene: .; V gene: TRBV6-5; J gene: TRBJ2-7; clone size: .
CDR3 protein: CASSSGGPAGVPGELFF; CDR3 DNA: TGTGCCAGCAGCAGCGGGGGCCCGGCAGGGGTGCCCGGGGAGCTGTTTTTT; D gene: .; V gene: TRBV21-1; J gene: TRBJ2-2; clone size: .
CDR3 protein: CSVEDSRSTDTQYF; CDR3 DNA: TGCAGCGTTGAAGATAGTAGAAGCACAGATACGCAGTATTTT; D gene: .; V gene: TRBV29-1; J gene: TRBJ2-3; clone size: .
CDR3 protein: CSVPGEQVTDGQFF; CDR3 DNA: TGCAGCGTTCCTGGAGAGCAGGTCACGGATGGGCAGTTCTTC; D gene: .; V gene: TRBV29-1; J gene: TRBJ2-1; clone size: .
CDR3 protein: CSARDWVTGAQGWNEQYF; CDR3 DNA: TGCAGTGCTAGAGACTGGGTAACAGGGGCTCAAGGGTGGAACGAGCAGTACTTC; D gene: TRBD1; V gene: TRBV20-1; J gene: TRBJ2-7; clone size: few
CDR3 protein: CASSLRQGYETQYF; CDR3 DNA: TGCGCCAGCAGCTTGAGGCAGGGCTACGAGACCCAGTACTTC; D gene: .; V gene: TRBV5-1; J gene: TRBJ2-5; clone size: once
CDR3 protein: CASSPRRLAGPNYNEQFF; CDR3 DNA: TGCGCCAGCAGCCCTCGACGTCTAGCGGGTCCCAACTACAATGAGCAGTTCTTC; D gene: TRBD2; V gene: TRBV5-1; J gene: TRBJ2-1; clone size: .
CDR3 protein: CASSRNFGLAGTEGNEQFF; CDR3 DNA: TGTGCCAGCAGCCGAAATTTTGGACTAGCGGGAACCGAGGGCAATGAGCAGTTCTTC; D gene: TRBD2; V gene: TRBV7-9; J gene: TRBJ2-1; clone size: .
CDR3 protein: CSAAGTGIPFSSEQYF; CDR3 DNA: TGCAGTGCAGCCGGGACAGGGATCCCTTTCTCCTCCGAGCAGTACTTC; D gene: TRBD1; V gene: TRBV20-1; J gene: TRBJ2-7; clone size: .
CDR3 protein: CASSQESSRNYEQYF; CDR3 DNA: TGTGCCAGCAGCCAAGAATCTAGCAGAAACTACGAGCAGTACTTC; D gene: .; V gene: TRBV4-2; J gene: TRBJ2-7; clone size: few
CDR3 protein: CASSEGLYEQYF; CDR3 DNA: TGTGCCAGCAGTGAAGGCCTCTACGAGCAGTACTTC; D gene: .; V gene: TRBV25-1; J gene: TRBJ2-7; clone size: .
CDR3 protein: CASTIWGGRDGYTF; CDR3 DNA: TGTGCCAGCACCATCTGGGGCGGGAGAGATGGCTACACCTTC; D gene: .; V gene: TRBV12-3/TRBV12-4; J gene: TRBJ1-2; clone size: few
CDR3 protein: CAIKLAEITDTQYF; CDR3 DNA: TGTGCCATCAAACTAGCGGAGATCACAGATACGCAGTATTTT; D gene: TRBD2; V gene: TRBV10-3; J gene: TRBJ2-3; clone size: .
CDR3 protein: CASSKAGQGGEQFF; CDR3 DNA: TGTGCCAGCAGCAAAGCCGGACAGGGTGGTGAGCAGTTCTTC; D gene: .; V gene: TRBV21-1; J gene: TRBJ2-1; clone size: few
CDR3 protein: CSARDPGTSGPNEQFF; CDR3 DNA: TGCAGTGCTAGAGATCCCGGGACTAGCGGACCTAATGAGCAGTTCTTC; D gene: TRBD2; V gene: TRBV20-1; J gene: TRBJ2-1; clone size: .
CDR3 protein: CASSFLIASGDNEQFF; CDR3 DNA: TGTGCCAGCAGTTTTTTAATCGCTAGCGGAGACAATGAGCAGTTCTTC; D gene: TRBD2; V gene: TRBV12-3/TRBV12-4; J gene: TRBJ2-1; clone size: .
CDR3 protein: CASSWGTGAYGYTF; CDR3 DNA: TGTGCCAGCAGCTGGGGGACAGGGGCCTATGGCTACACCTTC; D gene: TRBD1; V gene: TRBV7-2; J gene: TRBJ1-2; clone size: .
CDR3 protein: CASSLGHSNTGELFF; CDR3 DNA: TGCGCCAGCAGCTTGGGCCACTCGAACACCGGGGAGCTGTTTTTT; D gene: .; V gene: TRBV5-1; J gene: TRBJ2-2; clone size: few
CDR3 protein: CSARSTGYNEQYF; CDR3 DNA: TGCAGTGCTAGGTCGACAGGGTACAACGAGCAGTACTTC; D gene: TRBD1; V gene: TRBV20-1; J gene: TRBJ2-7; clone size: .
CDR3 protein: CASSLSGSLLSYEQYF; CDR3 DNA: TGTGCCAGCAGTTTATCGGGGTCCCTCCTCTCCTACGAGCAGTACTTC; D gene: .; V gene: TRBV28; J gene: TRBJ2-7; clone size: .
CDR3 protein: CSASTPFLAGGPNEQFF; CDR3 DNA: TGCAGTGCTTCTACCCCCTTCTTAGCGGGAGGCCCCAATGAGCAGTTCTTC; D gene: TRBD2; V gene: TRBV20-1; J gene: TRBJ2-1; clone size: .
CDR3 protein: CASSYLASGRVNEQFF; CDR3 DNA: TGTGCCAGCAGTTACCTGGCTAGCGGGAGAGTGAATGAGCAGTTCTTC; D gene: TRBD2; V gene: TRBV6-5; J gene: TRBJ2-1; clone size: few
CDR3 protein: CSVEGTFFTIYNEQFF; CDR3 DNA: TGCAGCGTTGAGGGGACTTTCTTCACTATTTACAATGAGCAGTTCTTC; D gene: .; V gene: TRBV29-1; J gene: TRBJ2-1; clone size: .
CDR3 protein: CASHGLQETQFF; CDR3 DNA: TGTGCCAGTCACGGGCTACAAGAGACCCAGTTCTTC; D gene: .; V gene: TRBV7-8; J gene: TRBJ2-1; clone size: .
CDR3 protein: CSVRGSCNEQFF; CDR3 DNA: TGCAGCGTCAGAGGTTCCTGCAATGAGCAGTTCTTC; D gene: .; V gene: TRBV29-1; J gene: TRBJ2-1; clone size: .
CDR3 protein: CASSEFVIRAKNIQYF; CDR3 DNA: TGCGCCAGCAGTGAGTTCGTGATACGGGCCAAAAACATTCAGTACTTC; D gene: .; V gene: TRBV10-2; J gene: TRBJ2-4; clone size: many
CDR3 protein: CSGQGASSYNEQFF; CDR3 DNA: TGCAGCGGGCAGGGCGCCAGCTCCTACAATGAGCAGTTCTTC; D gene: .; V gene: TRBV20-1; J gene: TRBJ2-1; clone size: .